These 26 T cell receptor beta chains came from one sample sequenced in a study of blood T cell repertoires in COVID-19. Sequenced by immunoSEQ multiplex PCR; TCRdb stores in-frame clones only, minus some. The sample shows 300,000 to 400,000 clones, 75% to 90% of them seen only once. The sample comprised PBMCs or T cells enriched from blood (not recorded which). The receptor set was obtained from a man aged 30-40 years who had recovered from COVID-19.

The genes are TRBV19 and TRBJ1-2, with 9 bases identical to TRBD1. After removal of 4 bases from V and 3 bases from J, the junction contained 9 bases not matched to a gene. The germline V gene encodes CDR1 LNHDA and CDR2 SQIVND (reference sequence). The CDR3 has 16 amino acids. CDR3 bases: TGTGCCAGTAGTAGGGCAGGACAGGGGAGTGACTATGGCTACACCTTC. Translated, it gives CASSRAGQGSDYGYTF.

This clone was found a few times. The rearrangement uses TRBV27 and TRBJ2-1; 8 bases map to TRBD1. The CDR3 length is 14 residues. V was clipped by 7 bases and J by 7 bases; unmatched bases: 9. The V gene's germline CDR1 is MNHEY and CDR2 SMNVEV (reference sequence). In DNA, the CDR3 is TGTGCCAGCACCCTCAGGGGGCGCACAAATGAGCAGTTCTTC. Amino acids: CASTLRGRTNEQFF.

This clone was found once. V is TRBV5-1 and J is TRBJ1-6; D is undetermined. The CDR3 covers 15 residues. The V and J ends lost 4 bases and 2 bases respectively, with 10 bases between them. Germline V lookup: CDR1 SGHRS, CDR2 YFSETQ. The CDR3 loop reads CASSAEGAYNSPLHF. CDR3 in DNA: TGCGCCAGCAGCGCGGAGGGTGCCTATAATTCACCCCTCCACTTT. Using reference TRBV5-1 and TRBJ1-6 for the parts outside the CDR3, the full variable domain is KAGVTQTPRYLIKTRGQQVTLSCSPISGHRSVSWYQQTPGQGLQFLFEYFSETQRNKGNFPGRFSGRQFSNSRSEMNVSTLELGDSALYLCASSAEGAYNSPLHFGNGTRLTVT.

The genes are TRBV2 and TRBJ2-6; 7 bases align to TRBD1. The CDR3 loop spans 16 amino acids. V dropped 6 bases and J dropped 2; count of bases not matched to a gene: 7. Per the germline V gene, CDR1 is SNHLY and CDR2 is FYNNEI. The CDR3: CASSQGTAAGANVLTF. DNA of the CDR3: TGTGCCAGCAGCCAGGGGACAGCAGCTGGGGCCAACGTCCTGACTTTC.

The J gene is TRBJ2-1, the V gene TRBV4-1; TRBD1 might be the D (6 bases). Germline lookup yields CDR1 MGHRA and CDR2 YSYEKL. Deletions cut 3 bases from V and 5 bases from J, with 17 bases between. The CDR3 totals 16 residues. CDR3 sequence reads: CASSQGRGTLNNEQFF. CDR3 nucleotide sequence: TGCGCCAGCAGCCAGGGCAGGGGTACCCTTAACAATGAGCAGTTCTTC.

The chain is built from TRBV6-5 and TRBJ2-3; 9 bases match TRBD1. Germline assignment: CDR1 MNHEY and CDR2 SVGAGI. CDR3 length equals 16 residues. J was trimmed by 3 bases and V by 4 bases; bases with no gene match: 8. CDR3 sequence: CASSSSPGQGTDTQYF. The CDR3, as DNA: TGTGCCAGCAGTTCCTCCCCGGGACAGGGTACAGATACGCAGTATTTT.

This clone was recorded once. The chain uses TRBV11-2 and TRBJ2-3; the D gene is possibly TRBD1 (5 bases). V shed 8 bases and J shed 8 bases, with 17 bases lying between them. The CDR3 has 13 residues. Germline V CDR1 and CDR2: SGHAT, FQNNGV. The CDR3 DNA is TGTGCCAGCTCGGCCCAGCTACAGGCTACGCAGTATTTT. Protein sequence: CASSAQLQATQYF.

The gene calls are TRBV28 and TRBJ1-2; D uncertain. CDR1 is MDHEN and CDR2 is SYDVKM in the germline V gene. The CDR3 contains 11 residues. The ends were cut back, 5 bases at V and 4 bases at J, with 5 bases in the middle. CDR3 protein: CASSGPYGYTF. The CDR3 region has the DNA TGTGCCAGCAGTGGGCCCTATGGCTACACCTTC.

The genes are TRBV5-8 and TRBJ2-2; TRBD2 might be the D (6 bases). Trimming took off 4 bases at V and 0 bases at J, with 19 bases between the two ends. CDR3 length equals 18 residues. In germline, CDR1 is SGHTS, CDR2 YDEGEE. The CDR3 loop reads CASSHHYVGTPNTGELFF. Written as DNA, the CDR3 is TGTGCCAGCAGCCACCATTATGTGGGGACTCCGAACACCGGGGAGCTGTTTTTT. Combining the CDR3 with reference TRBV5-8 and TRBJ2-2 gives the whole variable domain EAGVTQSPTHLIKTRGQQATLRCSPISGHTSVYWYQQALGLGLQFLLWYDEGEERNRGNFPPRFSGRQFPNYSSELNVNALELEDSALYLCASSHHYVGTPNTGELFFGEGSRLTVL.

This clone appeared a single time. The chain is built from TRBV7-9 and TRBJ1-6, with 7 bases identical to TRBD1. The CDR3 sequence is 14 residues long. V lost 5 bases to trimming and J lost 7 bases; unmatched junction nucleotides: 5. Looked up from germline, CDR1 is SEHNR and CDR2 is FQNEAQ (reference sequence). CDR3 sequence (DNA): TGTGCCAGCAGCCAGACAGGGTGGAATTCACCCCTCCACTTT. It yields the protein CASSQTGWNSPLHF. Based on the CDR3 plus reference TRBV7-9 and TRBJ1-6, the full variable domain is DTGVSQNPRHKITKRGQNVTFRCDPISEHNRLYWYRQTLGQGPEFLTYFQNEAQLEKSRLLSDRFSAERPKGSFSTLEIQRTEQGDSAMYLCASSQTGWNSPLHFGNGTRLTVT.

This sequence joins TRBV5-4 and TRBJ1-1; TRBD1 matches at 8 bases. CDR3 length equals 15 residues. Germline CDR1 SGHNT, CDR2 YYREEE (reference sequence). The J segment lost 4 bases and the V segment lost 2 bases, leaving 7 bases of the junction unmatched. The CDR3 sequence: CASSLQTGGGTEAFF. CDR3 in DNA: TGTGCCAGCAGCTTACAAACAGGGGGAGGCACTGAAGCTTTCTTT.

CDR3 region: CASSEVGQGARQYF. CDR3 in DNA: TGTGCCAGCAGTGAAGTGGGACAGGGGGCGCGGCAGTACTTC. The genes are TRBV6-1 and TRBJ2-7, with 12 bases identical to TRBD1. V gave up 1 base and J gave up 9 bases; unmatched junction bases: 4. The CDR3 spans 14 residues. Germline V lookup: CDR1 MNHNS, CDR2 SASEGT.

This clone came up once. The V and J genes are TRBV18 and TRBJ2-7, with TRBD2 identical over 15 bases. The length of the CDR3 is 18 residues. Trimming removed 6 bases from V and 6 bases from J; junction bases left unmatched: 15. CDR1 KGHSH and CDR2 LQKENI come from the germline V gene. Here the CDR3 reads CASSWGLAGGPDQVEQYF. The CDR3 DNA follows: TGTGCCAGCTCTTGGGGACTAGCGGGGGGACCAGACCAGGTCGAGCAGTACTTC.

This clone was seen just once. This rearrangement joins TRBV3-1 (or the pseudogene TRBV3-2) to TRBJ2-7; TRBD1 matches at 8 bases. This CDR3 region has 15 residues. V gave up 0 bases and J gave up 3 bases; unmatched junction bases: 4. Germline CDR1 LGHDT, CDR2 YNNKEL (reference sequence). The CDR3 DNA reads TGTGCCAGCAGCCAAGAACACAGGGGGGACTACGAGCAGTACTTC. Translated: CASSQEHRGDYEQYF.

CDR3 residues: CASSLGFLHNEQFF. The DNA for the CDR3 is TGTGCCAGCAGCTTAGGGTTTCTACACAATGAGCAGTTCTTC. This chain links TRBV7-9 with TRBJ2-1; D is undetermined. Germline V gives CDR1 SEHNR, CDR2 FQNEAQ (reference sequence). The CDR3 is 14 amino acids. V shed 1 base and J shed 5 bases, with 9 bases lying between them.

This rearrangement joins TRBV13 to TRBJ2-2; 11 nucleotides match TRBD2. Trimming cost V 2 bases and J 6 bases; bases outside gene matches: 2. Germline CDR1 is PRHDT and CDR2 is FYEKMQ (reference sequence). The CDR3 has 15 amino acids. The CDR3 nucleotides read TGTGCCAGCAGCTTAACTAGCGGGGGAGCCGGGGAGCTGTTTTTT. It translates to CASSLTSGGAGELFF.

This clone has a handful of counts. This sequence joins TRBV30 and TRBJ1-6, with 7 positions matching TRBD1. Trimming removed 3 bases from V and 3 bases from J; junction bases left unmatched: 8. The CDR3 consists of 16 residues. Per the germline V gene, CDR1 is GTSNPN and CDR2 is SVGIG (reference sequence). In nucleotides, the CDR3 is TGTGCCTGGAGAACGGGGACAGTCCTCTATAATTCACCCCTCCACTTT. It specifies CAWRTGTVLYNSPLHF.

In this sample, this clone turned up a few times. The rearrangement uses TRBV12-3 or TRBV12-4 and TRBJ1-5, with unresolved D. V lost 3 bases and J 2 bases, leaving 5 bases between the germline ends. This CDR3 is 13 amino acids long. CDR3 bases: TGTGCCAGCAGTTTGAGGGGCAATCAGCCCCAGCATTTT. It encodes CASSLRGNQPQHF.

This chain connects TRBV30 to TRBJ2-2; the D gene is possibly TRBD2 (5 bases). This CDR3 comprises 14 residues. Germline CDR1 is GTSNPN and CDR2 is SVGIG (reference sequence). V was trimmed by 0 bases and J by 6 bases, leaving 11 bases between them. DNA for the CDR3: TGTGCCTGGAGTGTCCCCGGGATCTCCGGGGAGCTGTTTTTT. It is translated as CAWSVPGISGELFF.

CDR3: CASSPWTSGGGSNEQFF. As DNA, the CDR3 is TGTGCCAGCTCACCATGGACTAGCGGGGGGGGCAGCAATGAGCAGTTCTTC. The chain recombines TRBV18 with TRBJ2-1, with 15 bases lining up with TRBD2. V trimming: 2 bases; J trimming: 6 bases; junction bases outside the gene matches: 5. The length of the CDR3 is 17 residues. The V gene's germline CDR1 is KGHSH and CDR2 LQKENI. Full variable domain (missing parts from reference TRBV18 and TRBJ2-1): NAGVMQNPRHLVRRRGQEARLRCSPMKGHSHVYWYRQLPEEGLKFMVYLQKENIIDESGMPKERFSAEFPKEGPSILRIQQVVRGDSAAYFCASSPWTSGGGSNEQFFGPGTRLTVL.

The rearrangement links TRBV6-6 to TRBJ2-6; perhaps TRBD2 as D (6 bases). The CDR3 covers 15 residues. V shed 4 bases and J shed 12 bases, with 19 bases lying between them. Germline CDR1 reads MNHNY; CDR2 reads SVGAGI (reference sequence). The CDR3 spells CASSFEVGEVCVLTF. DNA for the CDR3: TGTGCCAGCAGTTTTGAAGTCGGGGAGGTTTGCGTCCTGACTTTC.

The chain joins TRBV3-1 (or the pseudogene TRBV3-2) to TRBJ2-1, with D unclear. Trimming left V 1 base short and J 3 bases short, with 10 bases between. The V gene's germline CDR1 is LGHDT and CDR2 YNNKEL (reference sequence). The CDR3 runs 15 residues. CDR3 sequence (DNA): TGTGCCAGCAGCCAAGTGGGCAGCTACTACAATGAGCAGTTCTTC. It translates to CASSQVGSYYNEQFF.

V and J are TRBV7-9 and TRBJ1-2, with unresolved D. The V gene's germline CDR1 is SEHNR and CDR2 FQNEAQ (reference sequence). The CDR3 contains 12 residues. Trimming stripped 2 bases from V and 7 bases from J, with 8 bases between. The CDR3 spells CASSLNLVGYTF. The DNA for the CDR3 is TGTGCCAGCAGCTTAAATCTTGTTGGCTACACCTTC.

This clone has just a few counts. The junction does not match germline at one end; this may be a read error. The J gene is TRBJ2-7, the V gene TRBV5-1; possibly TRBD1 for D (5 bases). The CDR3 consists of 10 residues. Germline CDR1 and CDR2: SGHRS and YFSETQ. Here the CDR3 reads CASSYTPGHF. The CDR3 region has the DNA TGCGCCAGCAGCTATACTCCAGGGCACTTC. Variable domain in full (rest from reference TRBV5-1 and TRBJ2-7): KAGVTQTPRYLIKTRGQQVTLSCSPISGHRSVSWYQQTPGQGLQFLFEYFSETQRNKGNFPGRFSGRQFSNSRSEMNVSTLELGDSALYLCASSYTPGHFGPGTRLTVT.

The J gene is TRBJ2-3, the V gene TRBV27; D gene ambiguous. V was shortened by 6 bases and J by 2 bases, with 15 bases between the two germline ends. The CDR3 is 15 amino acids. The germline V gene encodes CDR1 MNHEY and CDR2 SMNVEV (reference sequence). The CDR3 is CASRPWADFTDTQYF. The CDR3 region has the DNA TGTGCCAGCAGGCCATGGGCAGATTTCACAGATACGCAGTATTTT.

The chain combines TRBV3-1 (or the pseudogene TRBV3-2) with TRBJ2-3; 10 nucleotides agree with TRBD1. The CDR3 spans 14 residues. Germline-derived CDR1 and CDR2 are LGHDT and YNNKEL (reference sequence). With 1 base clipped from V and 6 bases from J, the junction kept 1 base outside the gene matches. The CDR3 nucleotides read TGTGCCAGCAGCCAAGGGACAGGGGGGGATACGCAGTATTTT. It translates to CASSQGTGGDTQYF.